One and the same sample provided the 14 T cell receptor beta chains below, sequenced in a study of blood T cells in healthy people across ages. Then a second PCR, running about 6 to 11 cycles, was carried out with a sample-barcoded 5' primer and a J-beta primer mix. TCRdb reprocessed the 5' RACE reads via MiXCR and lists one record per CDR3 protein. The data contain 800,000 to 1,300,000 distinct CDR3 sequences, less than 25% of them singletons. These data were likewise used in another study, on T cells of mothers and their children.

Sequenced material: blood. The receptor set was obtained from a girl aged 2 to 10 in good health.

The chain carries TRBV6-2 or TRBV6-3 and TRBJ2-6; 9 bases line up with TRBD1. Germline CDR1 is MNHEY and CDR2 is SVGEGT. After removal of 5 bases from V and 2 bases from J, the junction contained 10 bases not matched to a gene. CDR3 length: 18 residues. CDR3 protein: CASSRRDRVVAGANVLTF. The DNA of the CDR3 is TGTGCCAGCAGTCGGCGGGACAGGGTGGTGGCTGGGGCCAACGTCCTGACTTTC.

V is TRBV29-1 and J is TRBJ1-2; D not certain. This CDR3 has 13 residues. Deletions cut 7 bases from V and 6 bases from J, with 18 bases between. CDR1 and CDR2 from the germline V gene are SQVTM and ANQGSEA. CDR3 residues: CSAGRYREDGYTF. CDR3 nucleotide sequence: TGCAGCGCTGGCCGTTACCGGGAGGATGGCTACACCTTC. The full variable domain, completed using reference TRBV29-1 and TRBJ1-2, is SAVISQKPSRDICQRGTSLTIQCQVDSQVTMMFWYRQQPGQSLTLIATANQGSEATYESGFVIDKFPISRPNLTFSTLTVSNMSPEDSSIYLCSAGRYREDGYTFGSGTRLTVV.

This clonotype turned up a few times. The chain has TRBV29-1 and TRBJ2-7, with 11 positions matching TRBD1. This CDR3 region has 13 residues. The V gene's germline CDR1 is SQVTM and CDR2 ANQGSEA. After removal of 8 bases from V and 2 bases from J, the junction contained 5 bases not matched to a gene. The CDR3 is CSTKDRGPYEQYF. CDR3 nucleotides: TGCAGCACCAAGGACAGGGGGCCCTACGAGCAGTACTTC.

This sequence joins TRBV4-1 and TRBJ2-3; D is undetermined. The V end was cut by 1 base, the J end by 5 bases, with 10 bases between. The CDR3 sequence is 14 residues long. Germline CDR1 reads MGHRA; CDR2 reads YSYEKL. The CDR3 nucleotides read TGCGCCAGCAGCCAAGTAGGGAATGAAGATACGCAGTATTTT. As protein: CASSQVGNEDTQYF.

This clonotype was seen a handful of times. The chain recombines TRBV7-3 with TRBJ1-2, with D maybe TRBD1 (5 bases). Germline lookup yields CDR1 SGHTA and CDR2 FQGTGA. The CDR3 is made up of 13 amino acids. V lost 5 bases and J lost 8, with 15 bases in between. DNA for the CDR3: TGTGCCAGCAGCCAAGGGGCCTCGGGGGGCTACACCTTC. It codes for CASSQGASGGYTF.

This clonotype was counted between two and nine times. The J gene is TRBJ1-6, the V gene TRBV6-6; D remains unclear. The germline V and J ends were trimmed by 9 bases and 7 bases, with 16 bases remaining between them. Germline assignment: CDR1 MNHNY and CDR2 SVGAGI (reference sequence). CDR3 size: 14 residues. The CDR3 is CASPRSEKNSPLHF. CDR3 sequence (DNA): TGTGCCAGTCCGAGGTCGGAAAAGAATTCACCCCTCCACTTT.

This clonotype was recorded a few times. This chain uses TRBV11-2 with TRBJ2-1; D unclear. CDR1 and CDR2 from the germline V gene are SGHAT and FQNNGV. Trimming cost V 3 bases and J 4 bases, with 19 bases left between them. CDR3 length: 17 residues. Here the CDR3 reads CASSFFKTPTDYNEQFF. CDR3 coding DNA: TGTGCCAGCAGCTTTTTCAAGACACCAACAGATTACAATGAGCAGTTCTTC.

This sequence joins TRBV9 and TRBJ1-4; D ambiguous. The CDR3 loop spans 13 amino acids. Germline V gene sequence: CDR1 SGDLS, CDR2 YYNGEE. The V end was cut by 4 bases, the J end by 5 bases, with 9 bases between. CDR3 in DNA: TGTGCCAGCAGCTCGGACCTAAATGAAAAACTGTTTTTT. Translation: CASSSDLNEKLFF.

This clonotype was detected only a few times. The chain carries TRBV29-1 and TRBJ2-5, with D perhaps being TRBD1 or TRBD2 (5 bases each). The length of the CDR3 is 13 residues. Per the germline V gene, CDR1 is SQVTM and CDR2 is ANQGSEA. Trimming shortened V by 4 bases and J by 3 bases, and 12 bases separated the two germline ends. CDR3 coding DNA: TGCAGCGTTGGAGGGGTTCCTGAAGAGACCCAGTACTTC. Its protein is CSVGGVPEETQYF.

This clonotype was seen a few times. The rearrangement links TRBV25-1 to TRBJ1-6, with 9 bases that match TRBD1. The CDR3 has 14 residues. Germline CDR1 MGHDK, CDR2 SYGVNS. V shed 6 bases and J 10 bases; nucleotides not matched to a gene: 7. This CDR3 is CASRGQGTQSPLHF. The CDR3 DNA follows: TGTGCCAGCAGGGGACAGGGAACGCAGTCACCCCTCCACTTT. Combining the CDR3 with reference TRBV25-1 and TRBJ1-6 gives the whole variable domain EADIYQTPRYLVIGTGKKITLECSQTMGHDKMYWYQQDPGMELHLIHYSYGVNSTEKGDLSSESTVSRIRTEHFPLTLESARPSHTSQYLCASRGQGTQSPLHFGNGTRLTVT.

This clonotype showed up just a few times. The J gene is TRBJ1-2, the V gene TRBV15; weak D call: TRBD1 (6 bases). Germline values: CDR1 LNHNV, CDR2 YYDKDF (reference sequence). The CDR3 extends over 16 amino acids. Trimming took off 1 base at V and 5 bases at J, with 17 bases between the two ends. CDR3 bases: TGTGCCACCAGCAGAGTCTACAGGGAGTTATGGTATGGCTACACCTTC. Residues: CATSRVYRELWYGYTF.

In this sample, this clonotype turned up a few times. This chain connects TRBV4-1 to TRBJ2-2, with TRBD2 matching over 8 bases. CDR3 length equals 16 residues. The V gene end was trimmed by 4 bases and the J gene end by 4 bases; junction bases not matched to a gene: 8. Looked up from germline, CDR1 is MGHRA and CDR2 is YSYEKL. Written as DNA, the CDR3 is TGCGCCAGCAGCCCAGCGGGAGACTGGAGCACCGGGGAGCTGTTTTTT. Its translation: CASSPAGDWSTGELFF.

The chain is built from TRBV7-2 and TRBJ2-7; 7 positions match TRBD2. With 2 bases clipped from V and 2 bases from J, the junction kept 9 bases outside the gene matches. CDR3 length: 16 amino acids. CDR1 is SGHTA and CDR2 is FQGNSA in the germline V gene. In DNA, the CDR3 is TGTGCCAGCAGCTTAATAGTTCTCGGACTAGCCTACGAGCAGTACTTC. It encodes CASSLIVLGLAYEQYF.

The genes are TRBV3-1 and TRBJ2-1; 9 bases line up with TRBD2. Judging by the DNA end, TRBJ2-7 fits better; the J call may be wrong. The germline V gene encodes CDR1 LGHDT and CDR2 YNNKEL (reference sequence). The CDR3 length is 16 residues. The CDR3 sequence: CASSQDWLAGNNEQYF. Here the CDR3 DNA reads TGTGCCAGCAGCCAAGATTGGCTAGCGGGGAATAACGAGCAGTACTTC.